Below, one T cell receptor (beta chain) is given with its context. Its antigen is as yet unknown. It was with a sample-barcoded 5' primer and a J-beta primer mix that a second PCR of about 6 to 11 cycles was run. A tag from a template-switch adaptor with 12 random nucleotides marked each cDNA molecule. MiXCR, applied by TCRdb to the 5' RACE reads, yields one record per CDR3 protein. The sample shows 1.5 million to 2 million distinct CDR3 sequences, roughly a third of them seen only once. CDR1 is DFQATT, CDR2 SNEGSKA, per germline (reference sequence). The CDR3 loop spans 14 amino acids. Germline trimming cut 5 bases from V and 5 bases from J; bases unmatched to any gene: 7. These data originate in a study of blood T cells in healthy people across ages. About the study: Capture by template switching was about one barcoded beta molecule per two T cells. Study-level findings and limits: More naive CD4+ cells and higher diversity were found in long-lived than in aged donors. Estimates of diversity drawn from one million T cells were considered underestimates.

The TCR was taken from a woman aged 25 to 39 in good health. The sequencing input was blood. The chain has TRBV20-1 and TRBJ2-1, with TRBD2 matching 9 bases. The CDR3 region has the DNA TGCAGTGCTTATAGCGGGGGTCTCCACAATGAGCAGTTCTTC. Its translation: CSAYSGGLHNEQFF.